A single sample gave rise to the 9 T cell receptor beta chains below, sequenced in a study of blood T cell repertoires in COVID-19. Sequenced by immunoSEQ multiplex PCR; TCRdb stores in-frame clones only, minus some. The data show under 200,000 clones, more than 85% seen once. The specimen sequenced was peripheral blood. The receptors derive from an elderly woman in a cohort sampled during active or convalescent COVID-19.

In this sample, this clone turned up once. This chain links TRBV3-1 (or the pseudogene TRBV3-2) with TRBJ2-3; possible D gene TRBD2, 5 bases. This CDR3 spans 15 amino acids. The germline gives CDR1 LGHDT, CDR2 YNNKEL (reference sequence). V lost 3 bases and J lost 0, with 10 bases in between. The CDR3 spells CASSHNWESTDTQYF. CDR3 bases: TGTGCCAGCAGCCATAACTGGGAGAGCACAGATACGCAGTATTTT.

The chain links TRBV6-6 to TRBJ2-5; maybe TRBD1 (6 bases). Germline loops: CDR1 MNHNY, CDR2 SVGAGI (reference sequence). The CDR3 has 14 residues. V lost 6 bases and J lost 2, with 13 bases in between. CDR3 nucleotides: TGTGCCAGCAGGGCCGGGACACAACAAGAGACCCAGTACTTC. It translates to CASRAGTQQETQYF.

This chain joins TRBV13 and TRBJ2-3, with 14 bases matching TRBD2. Germline V lookup: CDR1 PRHDT, CDR2 FYEKMQ (reference sequence). Trimming at V came to 4 bases and at J to 4 bases, leaving 7 bases not matched to a gene. The CDR3 is made up of 17 amino acids. DNA for the CDR3: TGTGCCAGCAGCTCCGGACTAGCGGGGGGCCGTTCAGATACGCAGTATTTT. Amino acid sequence: CASSSGLAGGRSDTQYF.

In this sample, this clone turned up a few times. The chain links TRBV5-1 to TRBJ1-5; D perhaps matches TRBD1 (6 bases). This CDR3 comprises 15 residues. Trimming shortened V by 0 bases and J by 4 bases, and 11 bases separated the two germline ends. Germline values: CDR1 SGHRS, CDR2 YFSETQ. This CDR3 is CASSLDARGNQPQHF. The DNA of the CDR3 is TGCGCCAGCAGCTTGGATGCTAGGGGGAATCAGCCCCAGCATTTT.

This chain joins TRBV20-1 and TRBJ1-5, with TRBD1 as a possible D gene (5 bases). CDR3 length equals 13 residues. Trimming cost V 3 bases and J 5 bases, with 11 bases left between them. CDR1 DFQATT and CDR2 SNEGSKA come from the germline V gene (reference sequence). The CDR3 is CSASAAGDQPQHF. CDR3 DNA sequence: TGCAGTGCTAGTGCGGCGGGGGATCAGCCCCAGCATTTT.

CDR3 nucleotide sequence: TGTGCCAGCAGTAGAAACACCGGGGAGCTGTTTTTT. It is translated as CASSRNTGELFF. V gene TRBV5-6 combines with J gene TRBJ2-2; no clear D gene. V gave up 5 bases and J gave up 2 bases, with 4 bases separating them. The CDR3 has 12 residues. Germline values: CDR1 SGHDT, CDR2 YYEEEE.

The rearrangement uses TRBV2 and TRBJ1-6; a possible D gene is TRBD1 (5 bases). The length of the CDR3 is 15 residues. Per the germline V gene, CDR1 is SNHLY and CDR2 is FYNNEI. V gave up 6 bases and J gave up 5 bases, with 14 bases separating them. CDR3 nucleotide sequence: TGTGCCAGCAGACCGGGACTCCTAAATAATTCACCCCTCCACTTT. Protein sequence: CASRPGLLNNSPLHF.

The V and J genes are TRBV30 and TRBJ1-2; possibly TRBD1 for D (5 bases). This CDR3 contains 14 residues. Trimming cost V 4 bases and J 7 bases, with 19 bases left between them. Germline V gene lookup returns CDR1 GTSNPN and CDR2 SVGIG (reference sequence). The CDR3 DNA sequence: TGTGCCTGGACCTGGGGCAGGGCACGAGCTGGCTACACCTTC. This sequence encodes CAWTWGRARAGYTF. The variable domain in full, completed from reference TRBV30 and TRBJ1-2, reads SQTIHQWPATLVQPVGSPLSLECTVEGTSNPNLYWYRQAAGRGLQLLFYSVGIGQISSEVPQNLSASRPQDRQFILSSKKLLLSDSGFYLCAWTWGRARAGYTFGSGTRLTVV.

This clone came up once. The sample contains more than one DNA sequence encoding this CDR3. The chain joins TRBV3-1 (or the pseudogene TRBV3-2) to TRBJ1-4; TRBD1 might be the D (5 bases). The CDR3 is 12 residues long. V lost 5 bases, J lost 8 bases, and 9 bases lay in between. Germline V gene lookup returns CDR1 LGHDT and CDR2 YNNKEL (reference sequence). CDR3 sequence reads: CASSRGGEKLFF. CDR3 sequence (DNA): TGTGCCAGCAGCAGGGGCGGAGAAAAACTGTTTTTT.